Listed below are T cell receptor beta chains from one sample, sequenced in a study of blood T cell repertoires in COVID-19. Using immunoSEQ multiplex PCR, the repertoire was profiled, and TCRdb retains in-frame clones only, with some absent. Of around 140,000 clones listed, over 70% are singletons. Sequences were obtained from peripheral blood. These receptors came from a woman aged 55-75 years with acute or convalescent COVID-19. CDR3s leave out the opening cysteine and the closing phenylalanine or tryptophan. A D gene is named only where the DNA matches it firmly.

TRBV5-4,TRBJ2-2,.,ASSVTGPNTGELF
TRBV25-1,TRBJ1-4,.,ASSEEADSNEKLF
TRBV3-1/TRBV3-2,TRBJ2-5,TRBD2,ASSPQGLLAGETQY
TRBV2,TRBJ2-3,TRBD2,AGRADGRGGDTQY
TRBV10-3,TRBJ2-1,.,AISEPGLHVVYNEQF
TRBV19,TRBJ1-6,.,ASSMDSVNSPLH
TRBV7-6,TRBJ2-2,.,ASSLADSNTGELF
TRBV7-9,TRBJ2-1,TRBD2,ASSFYTSGGSNEQF
TRBV3-1/TRBV3-2,TRBJ2-2,TRBD2,ASSLTSGSGTGELF
TRBV5-1,TRBJ2-1,TRBD1,ASSPLTGNNEQF
TRBV7-2,TRBJ2-5,.,ASSYDEGTQY